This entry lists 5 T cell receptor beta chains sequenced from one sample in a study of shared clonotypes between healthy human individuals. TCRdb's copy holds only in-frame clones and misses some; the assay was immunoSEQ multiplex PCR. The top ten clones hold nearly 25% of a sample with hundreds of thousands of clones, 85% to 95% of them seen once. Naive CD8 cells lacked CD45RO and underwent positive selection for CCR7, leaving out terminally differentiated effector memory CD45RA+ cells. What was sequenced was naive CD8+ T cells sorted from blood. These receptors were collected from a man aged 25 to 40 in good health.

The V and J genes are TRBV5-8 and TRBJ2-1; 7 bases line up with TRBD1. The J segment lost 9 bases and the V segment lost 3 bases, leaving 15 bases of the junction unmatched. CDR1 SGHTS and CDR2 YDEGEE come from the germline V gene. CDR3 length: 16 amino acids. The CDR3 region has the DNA TGTGCCAGCAGCTCTGGTGTGGGACAGCAGTCCCCTGAGCAGTTCTTC. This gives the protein CASSSGVGQQSPEQFF.

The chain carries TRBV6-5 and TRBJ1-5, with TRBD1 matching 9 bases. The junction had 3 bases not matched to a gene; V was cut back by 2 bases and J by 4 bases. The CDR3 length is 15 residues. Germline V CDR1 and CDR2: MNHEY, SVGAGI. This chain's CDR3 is CASSYTGGLNQPQHF. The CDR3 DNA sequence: TGTGCCAGCAGTTACACAGGGGGCCTGAATCAGCCCCAGCATTTT.

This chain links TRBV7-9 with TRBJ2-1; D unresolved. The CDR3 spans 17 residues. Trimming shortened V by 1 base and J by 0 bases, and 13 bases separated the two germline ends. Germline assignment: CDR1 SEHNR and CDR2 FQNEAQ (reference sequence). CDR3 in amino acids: CASSLEQTLSSYNEQFF. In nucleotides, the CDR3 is TGTGCCAGCAGCTTAGAACAGACGTTGAGCTCCTACAATGAGCAGTTCTTC.

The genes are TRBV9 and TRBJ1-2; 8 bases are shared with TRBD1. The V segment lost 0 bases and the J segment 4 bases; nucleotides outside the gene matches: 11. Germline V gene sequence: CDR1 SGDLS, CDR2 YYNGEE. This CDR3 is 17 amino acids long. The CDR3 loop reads CASSVDPDREVFYGYTF. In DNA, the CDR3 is TGTGCCAGCAGCGTAGACCCGGACAGGGAGGTCTTCTATGGCTACACCTTC.

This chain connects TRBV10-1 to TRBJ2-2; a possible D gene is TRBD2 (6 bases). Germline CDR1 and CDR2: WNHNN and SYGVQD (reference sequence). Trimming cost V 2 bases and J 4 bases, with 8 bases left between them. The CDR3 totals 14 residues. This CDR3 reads CASSERGGTGELFF. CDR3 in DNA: TGCGCCAGCAGTGAGAGGGGAGGCACCGGGGAGCTGTTTTTT.